This TCR beta chain was identified in a study of cytotoxic CD8 clonotypes in ibrutinib-treated CLL (dated by TCRdb to 2020 to 2023). Study-wide context: In this cohort, approximately 15 patients were treatment-naive and roughly ten were relapsed/refractory, while 17 to 18 had unmutated IGHV. Responses were partial in some 24 patients and complete in 2; after median around 65 months follow-up, roughly 15 stayed in remission and about twelve progressed. The response samples were drawn at a median of roughly twelve months into treatment, with a range of about 6 to 40 months. Samples averaged about 260,000 productive templates and 94,082 productive rearrangements. Of the approximately 86 participants in the trial, 25 to 30 had longitudinal samples available. Cryopreserved peripheral blood mononuclear cells were collected before treatment, at response, and at either disease progression or sustained remission. Every remission and progressive disease sample was obtained while ibrutinib was still being received by the patients. The full study reports these points: Baseline clonality was found to be higher than that of age-matched healthy donors and was strongly correlated with circulating CD8+ T-cell counts. An increase in clonality was observed at ibrutinib response, with clonality remaining stable during sustained remission and falling back toward baseline at progression. Public clonotypes were rare and either shrank or stayed stable during treatment, and the rise in clonality at ibrutinib response reflected expansion of private clonotypes. Sampling times were not matched between patients in sustained remission and patients whose disease was progressing, and lymph node repertoires were not examined.

The sample's time point, from its label and the paper: more than 10 months on ibrutinib. For TCR beta library preparation, roughly 2.2 micrograms of genomic DNA were isolated from cryopreserved PBMCs. Longitudinal blood samples from CLL patients receiving ibrutinib monotherapy were subjected to high-throughput TCR beta sequencing. Patients were enrolled in a phase 2 open-label single-center ibrutinib monotherapy trial. Each clonotype received, on average, 10x coverage in deep resolution sequencing performed on a MiSeq, where the target depth lay between 1 in 1 million and 1 in 200,000 T cells. The immunoSEQ hsTCRB Kit was used to generate the TCR beta libraries. The original methods were these. Data were analyzed with ImmunoSEQ Data Assistant and ImmunoSEQ Analyzer, with V, D and J genes assigned per IMGT definitions. Clonality was computed as one minus normalized Shannon entropy of productive rearrangement frequencies, ranging from 0 to 1. Only overrepresented clonotypes making up at least 0.05% of each patient's repertoire were included in the public clonotype analysis. Thirteen age-matched healthy donor repertoires from immuneACCESS were used as controls for clonality. TCRdb holds this immuneACCESS table with in-frame rearrangements only. Some clones are missing; in checked studies, unresolved V genes explain under half, and the rest has no known cause. V and J calls and clone size are copied from that table; D and trimming were computed from the DNA. Within this sample are about 160,000 clones, with roughly four fifths of them counted one time only. The top ten hold about 2% of the sample.

About this clone itself: Its antigen remains unidentified. Base-call qualities are not available, and no considerably larger clone is one nucleotide away.

Sequenced material: PBMCs, taken after 12 months of ibrutinib treatment. The receptor's source is a human donor with chronic lymphocytic leukemia.

The encoded CDR3 is CASSYLGGTVGYTF. The DNA sequence is as follows: TGTGCCAGCAGTTACCTTGGGGGCACTGTAGGCTACACCTTC. The rearrangement combines TRBV6-5 with TRBJ1-2, and perhaps TRBD1 as D gene, on 6 matching bases. From a lookup of the germline V gene, CDR1 and CDR2 are MNHEY and SVGAGI. Between the V and J ends, shortened by 2 bases and 8 bases respectively, the junction contains 15 bases. The CDR3 runs 14 amino acids, cysteine and phenylalanine included. Only the CDR3 region is kept as DNA, spanning 42 bases read in frame from base 1.